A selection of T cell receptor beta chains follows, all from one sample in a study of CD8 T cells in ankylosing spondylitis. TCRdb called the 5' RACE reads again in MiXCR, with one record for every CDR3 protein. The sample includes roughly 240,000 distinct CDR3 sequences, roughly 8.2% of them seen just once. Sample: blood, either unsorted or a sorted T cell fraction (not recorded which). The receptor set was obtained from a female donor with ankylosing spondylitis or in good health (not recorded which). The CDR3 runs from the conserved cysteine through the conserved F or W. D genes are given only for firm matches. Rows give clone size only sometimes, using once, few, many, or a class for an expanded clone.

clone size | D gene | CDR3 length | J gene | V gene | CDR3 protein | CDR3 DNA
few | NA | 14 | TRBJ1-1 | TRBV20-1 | CSARPGRESTEAFF | TGCAGTGCTAGGCCCGGACGGGAGAGCACTGAAGCTTTCTTT
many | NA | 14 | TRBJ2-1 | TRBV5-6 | CASSPTSLHNEQFF | TGTGCCAGCAGTCCAACCTCCCTCCACAATGAGCAGTTCTTC
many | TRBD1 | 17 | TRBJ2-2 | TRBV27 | CASRYNRGATNTGELFF | TGTGCCAGCAGATACAACAGGGGGGCTACGAACACCGGGGAGCTGTTTTTT
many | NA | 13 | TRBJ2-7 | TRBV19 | CASSIGTQGEQYF | TGTGCCAGTAGTATCGGGACCCAGGGAGAGCAGTACTTC
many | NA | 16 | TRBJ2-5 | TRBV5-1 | CASRPKGGGHQETQYF | TGCGCCAGCAGACCCAAGGGGGGGGGACACCAAGAGACCCAGTACTTC
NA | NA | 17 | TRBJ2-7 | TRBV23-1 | CASSQLFIGSPIYGQYF | TGCGCCAGCAGTCAATTGTTCATTGGGTCCCCAATCTACGGGCAGTACTTC
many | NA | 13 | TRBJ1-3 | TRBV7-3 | CASSLNRADTIYF | TGTGCCAGCAGCTTAAACAGGGCGGACACCATATATTTT
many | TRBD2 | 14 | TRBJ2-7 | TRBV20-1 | CSARGLAGEHEQYF | TGCAGTGCTAGAGGCCTAGCGGGAGAACACGAGCAGTACTTC
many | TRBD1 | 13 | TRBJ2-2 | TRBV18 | CASSPTGTGELFF | TGTGCCAGCAGCCCGACAGGGACCGGGGAGCTGTTTTTT
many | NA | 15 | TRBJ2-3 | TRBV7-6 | CASSLFSADTDTQYF | TGTGCCAGCAGCTTATTTTCAGCTGACACAGATACGCAGTATTTT
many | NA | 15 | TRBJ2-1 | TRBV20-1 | CSARGAPLSEHEQFF | TGCAGTGCTAGAGGGGCCCCCCTTTCTGAACATGAGCAGTTCTTC
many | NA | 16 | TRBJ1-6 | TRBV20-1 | CSARALTASPNSPLHF | TGCAGTGCTAGAGCCTTGACAGCCTCCCCGAATTCACCCCTCCACTTT
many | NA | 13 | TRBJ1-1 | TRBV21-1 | CASSSREHTEAFF | TGTGCCAGCAGCAGCCGGGAGCACACTGAAGCTTTCTTT
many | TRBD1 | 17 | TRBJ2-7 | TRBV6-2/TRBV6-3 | CASSYPRDRPTSYEQYF | TGTGCCAGCAGTTACCCCCGGGACAGGCCAACCTCCTACGAGCAGTACTTC
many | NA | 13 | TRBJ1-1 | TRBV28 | CASGGYGRTEAFF | TGTGCCAGTGGGGGTTATGGGAGAACTGAAGCTTTCTTT
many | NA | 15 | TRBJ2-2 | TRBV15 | CATSRAGANTGELFF | TGTGCCACCAGCAGAGCTGGCGCGAACACCGGGGAGCTGTTTTTT
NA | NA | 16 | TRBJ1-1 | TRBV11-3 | CANNRGGARTNTEAFF | TGTGCCAACAACCGTGGGGGGGCGCGGACGAACACTGAAGCTTTCTTT
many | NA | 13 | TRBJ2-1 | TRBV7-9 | CASSLGPLGEQFF | TGTGCCAGCAGCTTGGGCCCTCTAGGAGAGCAGTTCTTC
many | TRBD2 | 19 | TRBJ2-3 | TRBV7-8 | CASSPVGGPASGIKDTQYF | TGTGCCAGCAGCCCAGTGGGGGGCCCGGCTAGCGGGATAAAAGATACGCAGTATTTT
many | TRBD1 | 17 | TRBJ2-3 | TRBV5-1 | CASSIEPTGGLTDTQYF | TGCGCCAGCAGCATCGAGCCGACAGGGGGCTTGACAGATACGCAGTATTTT
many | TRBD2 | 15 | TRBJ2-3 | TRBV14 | CASSLAGSVGDTQYF | TGTGCCAGCAGCCTAGCGGGAAGCGTGGGAGATACGCAGTATTTT
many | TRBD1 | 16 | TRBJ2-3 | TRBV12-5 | CASGLVLDRGADTQYF | TGTGCTAGTGGTTTGGTCCTAGACAGGGGAGCAGATACGCAGTATTTT
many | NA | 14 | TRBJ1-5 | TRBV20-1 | CSATTGQLDQPQHF | TGCAGTGCCACGACAGGCCAGCTGGATCAGCCCCAGCATTTT